Below are 17 T cell receptor beta chains sequenced from a single sample in a study of CD8 T cells in Susac syndrome (dated 2019 in TCRdb). Library creation used the immunoSEQ multiplex PCR assay. RNA was extracted using the RNeasy kit, and about 0.5 to 1 microgram was reverse transcribed with random hexamers. The public reads were quality trimmed at Q25 with fastp and then assembled into clones with MiXCR by TCRdb, keeping productive beta chains. Identical CDR3 proteins give one entry, which carries the most common genes and DNA. This sample has around 23,000 distinct CDR3 sequences in its table, and 90% to 95% of those were observed once. 0.55% to 0.75% of the sample is in the top ten clones. Sequences were obtained from CD8+ T cells from PBMCs. These receptors originate from a human donor with Susac syndrome.

This clonotype was detected once. The chain uses TRBV7-9 and TRBJ1-1; a possible D gene is TRBD1 (5 bases). The CDR3 runs 14 residues. V gave up 0 bases and J gave up 5 bases, with 10 bases separating them. Germline assignment: CDR1 SEHNR and CDR2 FQNEAQ (reference sequence). The DNA of the CDR3 is TGTGCCAGCAGCTTAGCAGGTTCAGGGACTGAAGCTTTCTTT. It yields the protein CASSLAGSGTEAFF. The variable domain in full, with the rest retrieved from reference TRBV7-9 and TRBJ1-1, is DTGVSQNPRHKITKRGQNVTFRCDPISEHNRLYWYRQTLGQGPEFLTYFQNEAQLEKSRLLSDRFSAERPKGSFSTLEIQRTEQGDSAMYLCASSLAGSGTEAFFGQGTRLTVV.

This clonotype was recorded once. The chain links TRBV6-1 to TRBJ2-5; weak D call: TRBD2 (5 bases). V lost 2 bases, J lost 5 bases, and 12 bases lay in between. The CDR3 extends over 14 amino acids. Germline V gene data show CDR1 as MNHNS and CDR2 as SASEGT. In nucleotides, the CDR3 is TGTGCCAGCAGTGAATTACTAGTGACTGAGACCCAGTACTTC. Translating gives CASSELLVTETQYF.

The chain links TRBV2 to TRBJ2-1; D gene unclear. Germline V gene data show CDR1 as SNHLY and CDR2 as FYNNEI. V was pared by 4 bases and J by 0 bases, with 7 bases between. The CDR3 has 14 residues. The CDR3 DNA follows: TGTGCCAGCAGTGTGCAGAGCTCCTACAATGAGCAGTTCTTC. Protein sequence: CASSVQSSYNEQFF.

The chain uses TRBV2 and TRBJ2-5; D is undetermined. V was shortened by 1 base and J by 5 bases, with 11 bases between the two germline ends. The CDR3 consists of 14 residues. From germline, CDR1 is SNHLY and CDR2 FYNNEI. The CDR3 spells CASSEGFRAETQYF. CDR3 in DNA: TGTGCCAGCAGTGAAGGATTTAGAGCCGAGACCCAGTACTTC.

This sequence joins TRBV7-2 and TRBJ1-5; D not certain. The CDR3 is 15 residues long. The germline V gene encodes CDR1 SGHTA and CDR2 FQGNSA. V was trimmed by 5 bases and J by 1 base, leaving 12 bases between them. The DNA for the CDR3 is TGTGCCAGCAGCGAGGTCCTTGGGAGCAATCAGCCCCAGCATTTT. It translates to CASSEVLGSNQPQHF.

The genes are TRBV2 and TRBJ2-3; the match to TRBD1 covers 8 bases. Germline CDR1 reads SNHLY; CDR2 reads FYNNEI. V was clipped by 7 bases and J by 2 bases; unmatched bases: 8. The CDR3 is 15 residues long. The CDR3 DNA sequence: TGTGCCAGCATCCTTTGGGGACAGGCCACAGATACGCAGTATTTT. It codes for CASILWGQATDTQYF.

The V and J genes are TRBV7-6 and TRBJ2-7; D is possibly TRBD1 (6 bases). CDR1 is SGHVS and CDR2 is FNYEAQ in the germline V gene. Trimming cost V 5 bases and J 2 bases, with 19 bases left between them. The CDR3 spans 16 residues. CDR3 coding DNA: TGTGCCAGCAGCCCCGGTGGAGAGGGGGTGACCTACGAGCAGTACTTC. Its translation is CASSPGGEGVTYEQYF.

The rearrangement uses TRBV20-1 and TRBJ1-3; 7 bases line up with TRBD1. Germline CDR1 and CDR2: DFQATT and SNEGSKA (reference sequence). This CDR3 contains 12 residues. Losses at the gene ends were 5 bases for V and 6 bases for J; bases not matched to a gene: 4. This CDR3 reads CSARTGSNTIYF. The CDR3 DNA follows: TGCAGTGCTCGGACAGGCTCAAACACCATATATTTT.

V gene TRBV20-1 combines with J gene TRBJ2-1; 9 nucleotides match TRBD1. With V trimmed by 0 bases and J by 8 bases, 8 bases remained unmatched. This CDR3 comprises 15 residues. The germline V gene encodes CDR1 DFQATT and CDR2 SNEGSKA (reference sequence). The CDR3 DNA sequence: TGCAGTGCTAGAGATTGGGGGACAGGGAGGGATGAGCAGTTCTTC. Translating it yields CSARDWGTGRDEQFF.

This chain joins TRBV11-1 and TRBJ2-5, with 8 bases aligning to TRBD1. With 1 base clipped from V and 4 bases from J, the junction kept 8 bases outside the gene matches. CDR1 is SGHAT and CDR2 is FQDESV in the germline V gene (reference sequence). The CDR3 is 16 amino acids. The CDR3, as DNA: TGTGCCAGCAGCTTAGTGGACAGGGATCGCTCAGAGACCCAGTACTTC. Its translation is CASSLVDRDRSETQYF.

The gene calls are TRBV6-5 and TRBJ1-2; D is uncertain. The germline V gene has CDR1 MNHEY and CDR2 SVGAGI. Trimming pared 2 bases from V and 8 bases from J, leaving 12 bases between. The CDR3 has 13 amino acids. CDR3 loop: CASSYGTGLGYTF. DNA for the CDR3: TGTGCCAGCAGTTACGGAACCGGGTTAGGCTACACCTTC.

This chain joins TRBV20-1 and TRBJ2-3; possible D gene TRBD2, 5 bases. V was pared by 6 bases and J by 12 bases, with 13 bases between. The CDR3 sequence is 10 residues long. Germline V gene lookup returns CDR1 DFQATT and CDR2 SNEGSKA (reference sequence). CDR3 sequence (DNA): TGCAGTGCCGGGGTTGTCGCTCAGTATTTT. Translating gives CSAGVVAQYF.

J is TRBJ1-5 and V is TRBV27, with 8 nucleotides matching TRBD1. V shed 5 bases, J shed 6 bases, and the junction held 15 bases outside the gene matches. CDR1 and CDR2 from the germline V gene are MNHEY and SMNVEV (reference sequence). This CDR3 region has 17 residues. The CDR3 DNA reads as TGTGCCAGCAGTCCCCTGGGCTCAGGGGGCTGGAGTCAGCCCCAGCATTTT. Encoded protein: CASSPLGSGGWSQPQHF.

The V and J genes are TRBV9 and TRBJ2-2; 7 bases are a match to TRBD1. The CDR3 contains 16 residues. Trimming took 8 bases from V and 0 from J; bases not matched to a gene: 10. Germline CDR1 is SGDLS and CDR2 is YYNGEE. CDR3 coding DNA: TGTGCCAGACACGGACAGGCAATTTCGAACACCGGGGAGCTGTTTTTT. This translates into CARHGQAISNTGELFF. Looking up the rest from reference TRBV9 and TRBJ2-2 gives the full variable domain: DSGVTQTPKHLITATGQRVTLRCSPRSGDLSVYWYQQSLDQGLQFLIQYYNGEERAKGNILERFSAQQFPDLHSELNLSSLELGDSALYFCARHGQAISNTGELFFGEGSRLTVL.

The V call is TRBV7-9, the J call TRBJ2-1; 7 bases align to TRBD2. V lost 5 bases, J lost 6 bases, and 16 bases stayed unmatched. Germline CDR1 SEHNR, CDR2 FQNEAQ (reference sequence). The CDR3 totals 17 residues. CDR3 nucleotide sequence: TGTGCCAGCAGCCCGGTGGGGTGGGAGGGGCAGTTCAATGAGCAGTTCTTC. This sequence encodes CASSPVGWEGQFNEQFF. Full variable domain (rest looked up from reference TRBV7-9 and TRBJ2-1): DTGVSQNPRHKITKRGQNVTFRCDPISEHNRLYWYRQTLGQGPEFLTYFQNEAQLEKSRLLSDRFSAERPKGSFSTLEIQRTEQGDSAMYLCASSPVGWEGQFNEQFFGPGTRLTVL.

The J gene is TRBJ1-1, the V gene TRBV27; 8 positions match TRBD1. This CDR3 is 17 amino acids long. Germline loops: CDR1 MNHEY, CDR2 SMNVEV (reference sequence). Losses at the gene ends were 4 bases for V and 0 bases for J; bases not matched to a gene: 10. CDR3 amino acids: CASSSVPGQAVNTEAFF. CDR3 in DNA: TGTGCCAGCAGTTCGGTCCCGGGACAGGCAGTGAACACTGAAGCTTTCTTT.

The chain links TRBV3-1 to TRBJ2-1; 9 nucleotides line up with TRBD1. CDR3 length: 19 residues. Germline CDR1 and CDR2: LGHDT and YNNKEL (reference sequence). V was clipped by 5 bases and J by 0 bases; unmatched bases: 14. CDR3 protein: CASSSRGTGLRRSYNEQFF. DNA of the CDR3: TGTGCCAGCAGCTCTCGCGGGACAGGGCTAAGACGCTCCTACAATGAGCAGTTCTTC.